The clone carrying this T cell receptor (beta chain) was seen a handful of times. Antigen unknown. The identical CDR3 is also encoded by other nucleotide sequences in the sample. The sample originates from a study of beta chain features in type 1 diabetes. Study-level results: Moderate yet significant TCRB CDR3 shortening was seen in Type 1 diabetes patients in all four CD4+ subsets. Cells with high TCR expression could be over-represented when cDNA is sequenced.

Staining for CD45RO/CCR7/CD25/CD127/CD95/CD27 allowed sorting of CD4+ naive, central memory, regulatory and stem cell-like memory cells. The CDR3 extends over 13 amino acids. The germline V gene encodes CDR1 GTSNPN and CDR2 SVGIG (reference sequence). With 2 bases removed from V and 10 bases from J, the gap between germline ends came to 12 bases. Expressed TCRB transcripts were sequenced because the isolated RNA had all been reverse transcribed beforehand. The table came from immunoSEQ multiplex PCR; TCRdb's copy has only in-frame clones and leaves some out. In the table there are 120,000 or so clones, 15% to 20% of which are singletons.

Source material: central memory CD4+ T cells from blood. This chain uses TRBV30 with TRBJ1-6; a possible D gene is TRBD1 (6 bases). The sequence derives from a man aged 25 to 40 with type 1 diabetes. The CDR3: CAWSITGNSPLHF. The CDR3 DNA reads TGTGCCTGGAGTATTACAGGGAACTCACCCCTCCACTTT. Drawing the rest from reference TRBV30 and TRBJ1-6, the complete variable domain is SQTIHQWPATLVQPVGSPLSLECTVEGTSNPNLYWYRQAAGRGLQLLFYSVGIGQISSEVPQNLSASRPQDRQFILSSKKLLLSDSGFYLCAWSITGNSPLHFGNGTRLTVT.